This TCR beta chain was captured in a study of blood T cell repertoires in COVID-19. Study as a whole: Sample material is recorded as cDNA or gDNA derived from T cells, B-cell-depleted T cells, or PBMCs.

The CDR3 has 16 residues. The germline V and J ends were trimmed by 0 bases and 2 bases, with 11 bases remaining between them. Germline CDR1 reads MNHNY; CDR2 reads SVGAGI (reference sequence). This clone was seen only once. Original analysis: It was from reference gene primer amplification that nucleated cell counts were estimated. Clones were sequenced by immunoSEQ multiplex PCR, and TCRdb holds only the in-frame ones, with some missing. V and J calls plus clone size are reproduced from that table; the DNA served to infer D and trimming. The table includes about 300,000 clones, around 80% detected once.

The specimen sequenced was peripheral blood. The origin of this receptor is a woman between 45 and 65 years old with acute or convalescent COVID-19. This sequence joins TRBV6-6 and TRBJ1-3; no clear D. CDR3 residues: CASSYSWGDAGNTIYF. CDR3 in DNA: TGTGCCAGCAGTTACTCGTGGGGAGATGCTGGAAACACCATATATTTT.